This record covers a single T cell receptor (beta chain). Its antigen remains unknown. Each donor was nominally healthy when sampled (though unrecorded immune exposures were likely). This sample was included in a study of cytomegalovirus exposure and HLA in healthy donors. Overall study results and limits: The study flagged roughly 150 TCR beta chains as cytomegalovirus-associated.

13 Jbeta primers and 60 Vbeta primers were used for the PCR. TCRdb's copy holds only in-frame clones and misses some; the assay was immunoSEQ multiplex PCR. The repertoire holds around 150,000 clones, about two thirds seen once, with approximately 4.3% in the top ten. V was clipped by 1 base and J by 4 bases, with 12 bases between them. The CDR3 totals 15 residues. Germline V gives CDR1 MGHDK, CDR2 SYGVNS. The receptor's source is a man between 60 and 75 years old in good health and CMV-seronegative. The sample comprised PBMCs. V and J are TRBV25-1 and TRBJ2-3; D remains ambiguous. For the CDR3, the DNA is TGTGCCAGCAGTGAATGGGTCGGGTTAGCAGATACGCAGTATTTT. It encodes CASSEWVGLADTQYF.